This T cell receptor beta chain was recovered during a study of monozygotic twins with inflammatory bowel disease. Reprocessing the 5' RACE reads, TCRdb reports a single entry for every CDR3 protein and omits DNA. Seen in this sample are some 440,000 distinct CDR3 sequences; the ten most common clones hold about 2.2%. The clonotype originates from a human donor with ulcerative colitis or Crohn's disease, or a healthy co-twin of an affected twin (not recorded which). The sequenced sample was blood.

CDR3 in amino acids: CASSLGWTSDEQYF. The chain combines TRBV7-2 with TRBJ2-7; without DNA, the TCRdb call of TRBD2 cannot be checked. Per germline, CDR1 SGHTA and CDR2 FQGNSA. The CDR3 totals 14 residues.